Sequencing of this T cell receptor beta chain was carried out in a study of shared clonotypes between healthy human individuals. Study results and caveats: The study found lower generation probabilities in non-shared clonotypes than in those shared by all four donors.

To note about this clone: The antigen remains undetermined.

V gave up 4 bases and J gave up 8 bases, with 11 bases separating them. The CDR3 contains 13 residues. CDR1 is MDHEN and CDR2 is SYDVKM in the germline V gene. Here immunoSEQ multiplex PCR was the method, and the copy in TCRdb shows in-frame clones only, minus some. The sample includes roughly 2.2 million clones, around 90% of them seen just once. The rearrangement links TRBV28 to TRBJ2-2; D gene ambiguous. Sequenced sample: naive CD4+ T cells from PBMCs. Documented subset: CD45RA+ positively selected. The sequence was collected from a man between 18 and 35 years old in good health. Some clones in this sample may be carry-over from other donors' samples. CDR3 nucleotides: TGTGCCAGCAGTTCGGGTTTCCCGGGGGAGCTGTTTTTT. Its translation: CASSSGFPGELFF.